The rows below give T cell receptor beta chains drawn from one sample of a study of regulatory T cells in long-lasting Graves disease. One entry per CDR3 protein results from TCRdb running MiXCR on the multiplex PCR reads. The sample has about 440,000 distinct CDR3 sequences; 15% to 20% are singletons. Separately, the same data were catalogued under a study of T cells in Graves' hyperthyroidism and ophthalmopathy.

The material sequenced was peripheral blood mononuclear cells (PBMCs), taken at new diagnosis, from a patient treated with antithyroid drugs. The receptors derive from a woman between 18 and 30 years old with Graves disease. Each CDR3 is given with its conserved first and last residue. A D gene is named only where the DNA matches it firmly. Rows may omit the clone size; those that give it use once, few, many or a size class.

j_call: TRBJ2-1
v_call: TRBV18
clone_size: few
d_call: NA
cdr3_nt: TGTGCCAGCTCACCAACGGTTGAGGGAAATGAGCAGTTCTTC
cdr3_aa: CASSPTVEGNEQFF

j_call: TRBJ2-3
v_call: TRBV24-1
clone_size: NA
d_call: NA
cdr3_nt: TGTGCCACCAGTGATTTCGGGGGAGTGGGCACAGATACGCAGTATTTT
cdr3_aa: CATSDFGGVGTDTQYF

j_call: TRBJ2-7
v_call: TRBV30
clone_size: few
d_call: NA
cdr3_nt: TGTGCCTGGAGTAACATAAAAGGGGGCGAGCAGTACTTC
cdr3_aa: CAWSNIKGGEQYF

j_call: TRBJ2-7
v_call: TRBV27
clone_size: few
d_call: TRBD2
cdr3_nt: TGTGCCAGCAGTTTTCAGGGACTAATCTACGAGCAGTACTTC
cdr3_aa: CASSFQGLIYEQYF

j_call: TRBJ1-2
v_call: TRBV12-3/TRBV12-4
clone_size: few
d_call: NA
cdr3_nt: TGTGCCAGCGGTGCAAGATGGGGCTACACCTTC
cdr3_aa: CASGARWGYTF

j_call: TRBJ2-7
v_call: TRBV5-1
clone_size: many
d_call: TRBD2
cdr3_nt: TGCGCCAGCAGCCGACTAGCCAACTCCTACGAGCAGTACTTC
cdr3_aa: CASSRLANSYEQYF

j_call: TRBJ2-7
v_call: TRBV3-1
clone_size: many
d_call: TRBD2
cdr3_nt: TGTGCCAGCAGCCAAGGGACTAGCGGGAAACGCGAGCAGTACTTC
cdr3_aa: CASSQGTSGKREQYF

j_call: TRBJ2-5
v_call: TRBV11-2
clone_size: few
d_call: NA
cdr3_nt: TGTGCCAGCAGCCCCACGGGGTCGGGAGTAAGAGAGACCCAGTACTTC
cdr3_aa: CASSPTGSGVRETQYF

j_call: TRBJ2-3
v_call: TRBV12-3/TRBV12-4
clone_size: NA
d_call: TRBD2
cdr3_nt: TGTGCCAGCAGCCATGGACTAGCGGGAGGCCCCACCACAGATACGCAGTATTTT
cdr3_aa: CASSHGLAGGPTTDTQYF

j_call: TRBJ2-5
v_call: TRBV4-3
clone_size: NA
d_call: NA
cdr3_nt: TGCGCCAGCAGCCAAGATGACGGGTCTTTGGGGGAGACCCAGTACTTC
cdr3_aa: CASSQDDGSLGETQYF

j_call: TRBJ1-1
v_call: TRBV28
clone_size: once
d_call: TRBD1
cdr3_nt: TGTGCCAGCAGTATGGGACAGTCGCACACTGAAGCTTTCTTT
cdr3_aa: CASSMGQSHTEAFF

j_call: TRBJ2-5
v_call: TRBV18
clone_size: NA
d_call: NA
cdr3_nt: TGTGCCAGCTCCCTCCGAAGGGGGATTGAGACCCAGTACTTC
cdr3_aa: CASSLRRGIETQYF

j_call: TRBJ2-1
v_call: TRBV5-4
clone_size: few
d_call: NA
cdr3_nt: TGTGCCAGCAGCTTGGAACCCGACTCCTACAATGAGCAGTTCTTC
cdr3_aa: CASSLEPDSYNEQFF

j_call: TRBJ1-4
v_call: TRBV6-1
clone_size: few
d_call: NA
cdr3_nt: TGTGCCAGCAGAGAGGGGACGGCTAATGAAAAACTGTTTTTT
cdr3_aa: CASREGTANEKLFF

j_call: TRBJ2-1
v_call: TRBV7-9
clone_size: many
d_call: NA
cdr3_nt: TGTGCCAGCAGCTTAGCGGTGAGGAATGAGCAGTTCTTC
cdr3_aa: CASSLAVRNEQFF

j_call: TRBJ1-1
v_call: TRBV20-1
clone_size: NA
d_call: NA
cdr3_nt: TGCAGTGCTAGAGATGGGTCGGGGGTCACTGAAGCTTTCTTT
cdr3_aa: CSARDGSGVTEAFF

j_call: TRBJ1-1
v_call: TRBV7-9
clone_size: NA
d_call: NA
cdr3_nt: TGTGCCAGCAGCTCGGACAGCCTTAACACTGAAGCTTTCTTT
cdr3_aa: CASSSDSLNTEAFF

j_call: TRBJ1-2
v_call: TRBV20-1
clone_size: many
d_call: TRBD1
cdr3_nt: TGCAGTGCTAGTCGGGACAGCCTGTGGGGTGGCTACACCTTC
cdr3_aa: CSASRDSLWGGYTF

j_call: TRBJ2-2
v_call: TRBV6-2/TRBV6-3
clone_size: many
d_call: NA
cdr3_nt: TGTGCCAGCGGGGGGATCGGAGAAACCGGGGAGCTGTTTTTT
cdr3_aa: CASGGIGETGELFF

j_call: TRBJ2-5
v_call: TRBV10-1
clone_size: NA
d_call: NA
cdr3_nt: TGCGCCAGCAGTGAGCCAGGGGAGCTTAAGACCCAGTACTTC
cdr3_aa: CASSEPGELKTQYF

j_call: TRBJ2-1
v_call: TRBV6-5
clone_size: many
d_call: TRBD2
cdr3_nt: TGTGCCAGCAGTTACTGGCTAGCGGGAGGGCCTGAGCAGTTCTTC
cdr3_aa: CASSYWLAGGPEQFF

j_call: TRBJ1-2
v_call: TRBV25-1
clone_size: NA
d_call: NA
cdr3_nt: TGTGCCAGCAGTGAATCTCTAGGAACGGGGGTCTATGGCTACACCTTC
cdr3_aa: CASSESLGTGVYGYTF

j_call: TRBJ2-7
v_call: TRBV12-3/TRBV12-4
clone_size: once
d_call: TRBD2
cdr3_nt: TGTGCCAGCAGATATCTGACTAGCGGTAATTGGGAGCAGTACTTC
cdr3_aa: CASRYLTSGNWEQYF

j_call: TRBJ1-2
v_call: TRBV7-9
clone_size: NA
d_call: TRBD1
cdr3_nt: TGTGCCAGCAGCTACAACCAGGGACAGCTTAACTATGGCTACACCTTC
cdr3_aa: CASSYNQGQLNYGYTF

j_call: TRBJ2-1
v_call: TRBV24-1
clone_size: many
d_call: TRBD2
cdr3_nt: TGTGCCACCAGTGATTGGACTAGGGGTTATAATGAGCAGTTCTTC
cdr3_aa: CATSDWTRGYNEQFF

j_call: TRBJ1-4
v_call: TRBV10-2
clone_size: few
d_call: NA
cdr3_nt: TGCGCCAGCAGTGTTTCGGGGGTAGAGGAAAAACTGTTTTTT
cdr3_aa: CASSVSGVEEKLFF

j_call: TRBJ2-2
v_call: TRBV27
clone_size: NA
d_call: NA
cdr3_nt: TGTGCCAGCAGTATCCGGATAACCACCGGGGAGCTGTTTTTT
cdr3_aa: CASSIRITTGELFF

j_call: TRBJ2-2
v_call: TRBV10-3
clone_size: few
d_call: NA
cdr3_nt: TGTGCCATCAGTGAGTCGGCGGCGGGACCTTTTACCGGGGAGCTGTTTTTT
cdr3_aa: CAISESAAGPFTGELFF

j_call: TRBJ2-1
v_call: TRBV30
clone_size: many
d_call: TRBD2
cdr3_nt: TGTGCCTGGAGTCGATTGACTAGCGGGAGGAACAATGAGCAGTTCTTC
cdr3_aa: CAWSRLTSGRNNEQFF

j_call: TRBJ2-2
v_call: TRBV15
clone_size: many
d_call: NA
cdr3_nt: TGTGCCACCAGCAGAGGACTAGCGAACACCGGGGAGCTGTTTTTT
cdr3_aa: CATSRGLANTGELFF

j_call: TRBJ1-2
v_call: TRBV30
clone_size: many
d_call: NA
cdr3_nt: TGTGCCTGGAGTGAGGAGTATGGCTACACCTTC
cdr3_aa: CAWSEEYGYTF

j_call: TRBJ2-7
v_call: TRBV11-2
clone_size: many
d_call: NA
cdr3_nt: TGTGCCAGCAGCGCCTACTACGAGCAGTACTTC
cdr3_aa: CASSAYYEQYF

j_call: TRBJ1-1
v_call: TRBV11-1
clone_size: many
d_call: NA
cdr3_nt: TGTGCCAGCAGCTTAGGGGGGGGCAACACTGAAGCTTTCTTT
cdr3_aa: CASSLGGGNTEAFF

j_call: TRBJ1-6
v_call: TRBV2
clone_size: NA
d_call: NA
cdr3_nt: TGTGCCAGCATACCGCGGACTAATTCACCCCTCCACTTT
cdr3_aa: CASIPRTNSPLHF

j_call: TRBJ2-7
v_call: TRBV28
clone_size: many
d_call: TRBD1
cdr3_nt: TGTGCCAGCACCCGACAGGGTTATTACGAGCAGTACTTC
cdr3_aa: CASTRQGYYEQYF

j_call: TRBJ1-2
v_call: TRBV28
clone_size: few
d_call: TRBD1
cdr3_nt: TGTGCCAGCAAGACAGGGGGCGCTGATGGCTACACCTTC
cdr3_aa: CASKTGGADGYTF

j_call: TRBJ2-4
v_call: TRBV28
clone_size: many
d_call: NA
cdr3_nt: TGTGCCAGCAGCCGGAGGAGCCGGGACATTCAGTACTTC
cdr3_aa: CASSRRSRDIQYF

j_call: TRBJ2-5
v_call: TRBV7-9
clone_size: many
d_call: TRBD1
cdr3_nt: TGTGCCAGCAGCTTGACAGGGCCTAAAGAGACCCAGTACTTC
cdr3_aa: CASSLTGPKETQYF

j_call: TRBJ2-7
v_call: TRBV28
clone_size: many
d_call: NA
cdr3_nt: TGTGCCAGCAGTTTGGCCCACTACTACGAGCAGTACTTC
cdr3_aa: CASSLAHYYEQYF

j_call: TRBJ2-2
v_call: TRBV29-1
clone_size: many
d_call: NA
cdr3_nt: TGCAGCGGGGGACTGGGCAGGTCGGGCGGGAACACCGGGGAGCTGTTTTTT
cdr3_aa: CSGGLGRSGGNTGELFF

j_call: TRBJ2-1
v_call: TRBV20-1
clone_size: NA
d_call: NA
cdr3_nt: TGCAGCCTAGCGTCGGCGATTGAGCAGTTCTTC
cdr3_aa: CSLASAIEQFF

j_call: TRBJ2-5
v_call: TRBV28
clone_size: many
d_call: TRBD2
cdr3_nt: TGTGCCAGCAGTTTTTTACGGGAGGGCCGGAGGGGGGAGACCCAGTACTTC
cdr3_aa: CASSFLREGRRGETQYF

j_call: TRBJ2-5
v_call: TRBV20-1
clone_size: NA
d_call: NA
cdr3_nt: TGCAGTGCTAGTCAAGGGGCCCAAGAGACCCAGTACTTC
cdr3_aa: CSASQGAQETQYF

j_call: TRBJ1-2
v_call: TRBV28
clone_size: many
d_call: TRBD1
cdr3_nt: TGTGCCAGCAGTTGGACAGGGGGCAACGGCTACACCTTC
cdr3_aa: CASSWTGGNGYTF

j_call: TRBJ1-6
v_call: TRBV2
clone_size: many
d_call: NA
cdr3_nt: TGTGCCAGCCGGGACGGATATAATTCACCCCTCCACTTT
cdr3_aa: CASRDGYNSPLHF

j_call: TRBJ2-3
v_call: TRBV12-3/TRBV12-4
clone_size: NA
d_call: NA
cdr3_nt: TGTGCCAGCAGCGTAGCGATGGCGGTGAGCACAGATACGCAGTATTTT
cdr3_aa: CASSVAMAVSTDTQYF

j_call: TRBJ2-2
v_call: TRBV5-1
clone_size: few
d_call: NA
cdr3_nt: TGCGCCAGCAGCCAGTATACGGCCGCCACCGGGGAGCTGTTTTTT
cdr3_aa: CASSQYTAATGELFF

j_call: TRBJ1-2
v_call: TRBV4-3
clone_size: many
d_call: TRBD1
cdr3_nt: TGCGCCAGCAGCCAAGATCTCCGGGACAGAAACTATGGCTACACCTTC
cdr3_aa: CASSQDLRDRNYGYTF